The 30 T cell receptor beta chains given below trace back to one sample, sequenced in a study of blood T cell repertoires in COVID-19. Method: immunoSEQ multiplex PCR; TCRdb's copy keeps in-frame clones and lacks some. The top ten hold 5% to 6% of the sample, which has approximately 100,000 clones, 80% to 95% seen once. The specimen sequenced was peripheral blood. These receptors were taken from a man aged 50 to 60 with active COVID-19.

This clone was seen once. This rearrangement joins TRBV12-3 or TRBV12-4 to TRBJ2-3, with D uncertain. V dropped 5 bases and J dropped 5 bases, with 8 bases sitting between them. CDR3 length equals 12 residues. CDR3 sequence reads: CASSLSRDTQYF. The DNA for the CDR3 is TGTGCCAGCAGTCTTTCTAGAGATACGCAGTATTTT.

This rearrangement joins TRBV2 to TRBJ2-7, with 10 bases lining up with TRBD1. This CDR3 spans 15 amino acids. Germline V gene data show CDR1 as SNHLY and CDR2 as FYNNEI. V trimming: 5 bases; J trimming: 5 bases; junction bases outside the gene matches: 9. The CDR3 is CASSYSGQGSHEQYF. The CDR3 DNA is TGTGCCAGCAGTTACTCGGGACAGGGGTCCCACGAGCAGTACTTC. The whole variable domain, remainder taken from reference TRBV2 and TRBJ2-7, is EPEVTQTPSHQVTQMGQEVILRCVPISNHLYFYWYRQILGQKVEFLVSFYNNEISEKSEIFDDQFSVERPDGSNFTLKIRSTKLEDSAMYFCASSYSGQGSHEQYFGPGTRLTVT.

The chain has TRBV27 and TRBJ1-2, with 8 bases aligning to TRBD1. CDR3 length: 16 amino acids. Germline CDR1 and CDR2: MNHEY and SMNVEV (reference sequence). V dropped 5 bases and J dropped 4; count of bases not matched to a gene: 12. The CDR3 loop is CASSQKQGEGGYGYTF. In DNA, the CDR3 is TGTGCCAGCAGTCAAAAACAGGGGGAGGGCGGCTATGGCTACACCTTC.

Written as DNA, the CDR3 is TGTGCCAGCAGTAGGGAGGACACCGGAGGCGAGCAGTACTTC. Its translation is CASSREDTGGEQYF. The chain has TRBV2 and TRBJ2-7; possibly TRBD2 for D (6 bases). The V gene lost 5 bases and the J gene lost 6 bases, with 17 bases spanning the gap. The germline CDR1 and CDR2 sequences are SNHLY and FYNNEI. This CDR3 has 14 residues.

In DNA, the CDR3 is TGTGCCAGTAGTATCGGAGGAATTGGTGGCTACACCTTC. Translation gives CASSIGGIGGYTF. The chain employs TRBV19 and TRBJ1-2, with D uncertain. The V and J ends lost 3 bases and 7 bases respectively, with 12 bases between them. Germline V gene sequence: CDR1 LNHDA, CDR2 SQIVND (reference sequence). The CDR3 is 13 amino acids.

The J gene is TRBJ1-6, the V gene TRBV28; no firm D call. The CDR3 has 13 amino acids. CDR1 is MDHEN, CDR2 SYDVKM, per germline. V lost 8 bases to trimming and J lost 9 bases, with 14 bases between them. CDR3 in DNA: TGTGCCAGCGAAGGACTTGATGGTTCACCCCTCCACTTT. As protein: CASEGLDGSPLHF.

The rearrangement joins TRBV19 to TRBJ2-3; 11 nucleotides match TRBD2. This CDR3 contains 17 residues. CDR1 and CDR2 (germline): LNHDA, SQIVND (reference sequence). The ends lost 4 bases at V and 2 bases at J; junction bases unmatched: 8. The CDR3 loop is CASSTAMTSGITDTQYF. CDR3 coding DNA: TGTGCCAGTAGTACAGCGATGACTAGCGGGATCACAGATACGCAGTATTTT.

CDR3 region: CASSLVGTAYGYTF. In DNA, the CDR3 is TGTGCCAGCAGCTTGGTTGGGACAGCTTATGGCTACACCTTC. V is TRBV5-4 and J is TRBJ1-2, with 7 bases that match TRBD1. The CDR3 sequence is 14 residues long. V gave up 0 bases and J gave up 5 bases; unmatched junction bases: 4. From germline, CDR1 is SGHNT and CDR2 YYREEE (reference sequence).

The rearrangement uses TRBV9 and TRBJ2-3; 12 bases map to TRBD2. Germline CDR1 reads SGDLS; CDR2 reads YYNGEE. The CDR3 sequence is 16 residues long. Trimming cost V 7 bases and J 5 bases; bases outside gene matches: 11. The CDR3 DNA reads as TGTGCCAGCGGTGTAAGTAGGACTAGCGGGAAAGATACGCAGTATTTT. Translating gives CASGVSRTSGKDTQYF.

This clone was recorded once. The V gene is TRBV7-3, the J gene TRBJ2-5; a weak D match, TRBD1 (6 bases). The V end lost 5 bases, the J end lost 4 bases, and 11 bases lay between the germline ends. CDR1 and CDR2 from the germline V gene are SGHTA and FQGTGA. The CDR3 runs to 13 residues. CDR3 in DNA: TGTGCCAGCAGCGCATACAGGGCAGAGACCCAGTACTTC. Its protein is CASSAYRAETQYF.

The V and J genes are TRBV6-5 and TRBJ1-6; 7 nucleotides align to TRBD1. Germline V gives CDR1 MNHEY, CDR2 SVGAGI. With V trimmed by 8 bases and J by 8 bases, 6 bases remained unmatched. The CDR3 contains 13 residues. CDR3 loop: CASGPRGDSPLHF. CDR3 sequence (DNA): TGTGCCAGCGGGCCCAGGGGGGATTCACCCCTCCACTTT.

The CDR3 sequence is CASSSKGLAGDETQYF. The CDR3 DNA reads TGTGCCAGCAGCTCCAAGGGACTAGCGGGAGATGAGACCCAGTACTTC. The V gene is TRBV5-8, the J gene TRBJ2-5, with 14 bases matching TRBD2. V trimming: 3 bases; J trimming: 5 bases; junction bases outside the gene matches: 6. CDR1 is SGHTS, CDR2 YDEGEE, per germline. The CDR3 totals 16 residues.

Only one count was recorded for this clone. The chain is built from TRBV6-1 and TRBJ2-1; D might be TRBD2 (5 bases). With 0 bases removed from V and 7 bases from J, the gap between germline ends came to 22 bases. The CDR3 loop spans 18 amino acids. CDR1 is MNHNS, CDR2 SASEGT, per germline. CDR3 protein: CASSEAGAGQDLGNEQFF. In nucleotides, the CDR3 is TGTGCCAGCAGTGAAGCAGGTGCGGGTCAGGATTTGGGGAATGAGCAGTTCTTC.

This sequence joins TRBV3-1 (or the pseudogene TRBV3-2) and TRBJ1-1, with D perhaps matching TRBD1 (6 bases). The ends were cut back, 0 bases at V and 1 base at J, with 12 bases in the middle. The CDR3 runs to 16 residues. Germline CDR1 reads LGHDT; CDR2 reads YNNKEL (reference sequence). CDR3 residues: CASSQEPATGNTEAFF. Here the CDR3 DNA reads TGTGCCAGCAGCCAAGAGCCCGCGACAGGGAACACTGAAGCTTTCTTT.

V usage is TRBV3-1 (or the pseudogene TRBV3-2) and J usage is TRBJ1-2; TRBD1 aligns across 7 bases. V was clipped by 5 bases and J by 8 bases; unmatched bases: 5. Germline loops: CDR1 LGHDT, CDR2 YNNKEL (reference sequence). The CDR3 has 12 amino acids. The CDR3 here is CASSADRSGYTF. The DNA of the CDR3 is TGTGCCAGCAGCGCGGACAGGTCCGGCTACACCTTC.

V and J are TRBV27 and TRBJ2-7, with TRBD1 matching 7 bases. The CDR3 runs 17 residues. The trim removed 5 bases at V and 0 bases at J, leaving 13 bases unmatched. Germline V gene data show CDR1 as MNHEY and CDR2 as SMNVEV (reference sequence). The DNA for the CDR3 is TGTGCCAGCAGTCGAACTCCGGGACAGATAAGCTCCTACGAGCAGTACTTC. This sequence encodes CASSRTPGQISSYEQYF.

The chain combines TRBV2 with TRBJ2-5, with a tentative D call TRBD1 (5 bases). The V and J ends lost 7 bases and 5 bases respectively, with 14 bases between them. This CDR3 is built from 13 residues. Germline V CDR1 and CDR2: SNHLY, FYNNEI. In DNA, the CDR3 is TGTGCCAGCAACCTAAGGGGTGTGGAGACCCAGTACTTC. This codes for CASNLRGVETQYF.

V gene TRBV5-8 combines with J gene TRBJ2-4, with D perhaps matching TRBD2 (6 bases). V was trimmed by 4 bases and J by 4 bases, leaving 21 bases between them. This CDR3 comprises 17 residues. The germline gives CDR1 SGHTS, CDR2 YDEGEE. CDR3 coding DNA: TGTGCCAGCAGCCGTCCACTCGCGGGGCCGAAGAAAAACATTCAGTACTTC. Translation gives CASSRPLAGPKKNIQYF. Full variable domain (outside the CDR3, taken from reference TRBV5-8 and TRBJ2-4): EAGVTQSPTHLIKTRGQQATLRCSPISGHTSVYWYQQALGLGLQFLLWYDEGEERNRGNFPPRFSGRQFPNYSSELNVNALELEDSALYLCASSRPLAGPKKNIQYFGAGTRLSVL.

As for this clone: A junction end diverges from the germline sequence, so it may reflect a read error. Written as DNA, the CDR3 is TGTGCGAGTACCTCGCTAGCGGGAGGTCCCACCGGGGAGCTGTTTTTT. This codes for CASTSLAGGPTGELFF. V and J are TRBV19 and TRBJ2-2; 11 positions agree with TRBD2. This CDR3 region has 16 residues. CDR1 and CDR2 (germline): LNHDA, SQIVND (reference sequence).

This chain connects TRBV30 to TRBJ2-3; TRBD2 agrees at 12 bases. The germline gives CDR1 GTSNPN, CDR2 SVGIG (reference sequence). There are 16 residues in the CDR3. The J segment lost 2 bases and the V segment lost 4 bases, leaving 7 bases of the junction unmatched. The CDR3 region is CAWTTSGRRITDTQYF. The CDR3 bases are TGTGCCTGGACCACTAGCGGGAGGAGGATCACAGATACGCAGTATTTT.

This clone was observed once. The chain is built from TRBV11-2 and TRBJ1-2; D may be TRBD1 (6 bases). From germline, CDR1 is SGHAT and CDR2 FQNNGV. The CDR3 has 11 amino acids. V was trimmed by 6 bases and J by 6 bases, leaving 8 bases between them. The CDR3 DNA follows: TGTGCCAGCAGTAGACAGGATGGCTACACCTTC. Amino acid sequence: CASSRQDGYTF.

Here the CDR3 reads CAISESSGPGNQPQHF. CDR3 DNA sequence: TGTGCCATCAGTGAGTCGAGTGGGCCGGGCAATCAGCCCCAGCATTTT. This chain links TRBV10-3 with TRBJ1-5; D gene unclear. Germline V lookup: CDR1 ENHRY, CDR2 SYGVKD. V was pared by 0 bases and J by 2 bases, with 11 bases between. CDR3 length: 16 residues.

This chain joins TRBV7-3 and TRBJ2-1; 8 nucleotides align to TRBD1. The CDR3 sequence is 15 residues long. Unmatched junction bases numbered 9, after V lost 4 bases and J lost 7 bases. From germline, CDR1 is SGHTA and CDR2 FQGTGA. The CDR3 is CASSSSGGFGNEQFF. The CDR3 nucleotides read TGTGCCAGCAGCTCCTCAGGGGGCTTTGGGAATGAGCAGTTCTTC.

V is TRBV19 and J is TRBJ1-2; the match to TRBD1 covers 8 bases. The CDR3 is 15 residues long. The germline V gene has CDR1 LNHDA and CDR2 SQIVND (reference sequence). V dropped 3 bases and J dropped 2; count of bases not matched to a gene: 5. This CDR3 is CASSILPGGNYGYTF. CDR3 bases: TGTGCCAGTAGTATTCTTCCAGGGGGCAACTATGGCTACACCTTC.

The chain uses TRBV6-6 and TRBJ2-7; D gene ambiguous. Trimming cost V 5 bases and J 3 bases, with 5 bases left between them. CDR1 is MNHNY, CDR2 SVGAGI, per germline (reference sequence). The CDR3 has 11 amino acids. The CDR3 loop reads CASSNNYEQYF. CDR3 nucleotide sequence: TGTGCCAGCAGTAATAACTACGAGCAGTACTTC.

The chain employs TRBV29-1 and TRBJ2-3, with TRBD2 matching over 7 bases. CDR1 is SQVTM, CDR2 ANQGSEA, per germline. The CDR3 totals 12 residues. V lost 7 bases and J lost 5; bases outside the gene matches: 6. This CDR3 is CSAAGVGDTQYF. CDR3 coding DNA: TGCAGCGCCGCGGGAGTTGGAGATACGCAGTATTTT.

The chain combines TRBV28 with TRBJ2-3, with 7 nucleotides matching TRBD2. The CDR3 consists of 14 residues. Trimming took 6 bases from V and 10 from J; bases not matched to a gene: 13. CDR1 MDHEN and CDR2 SYDVKM come from the germline V gene. The CDR3 reads CASRPSGPQQAQYF. The CDR3 DNA is TGTGCCAGCAGGCCTAGCGGCCCTCAGCAGGCGCAGTATTTT.

The rearrangement links TRBV7-3 to TRBJ2-1, with 7 nucleotides matching TRBD2. The CDR3 extends over 15 amino acids. Germline V CDR1 and CDR2: SGHTA, FQGTGA. V shed 5 bases, J shed 7 bases, and the junction held 11 bases outside the gene matches. Written as DNA, the CDR3 is TGTGCCAGCAGCCCCCGGCTAGCGGATAGGAATGAGCAGTTCTTC. Its translation: CASSPRLADRNEQFF.

This rearrangement joins TRBV3-1 (or the pseudogene TRBV3-2) to TRBJ2-5; a possible D gene is TRBD2 (5 bases). This CDR3 comprises 15 residues. CDR1 and CDR2 (germline): LGHDT, YNNKEL (reference sequence). With 1 base removed from V and 4 bases from J, the gap between germline ends came to 13 bases. Here the CDR3 DNA reads TGTGCCAGCAGCCAAGTCCAACCCAGCGGAGAGACCCAGTACTTC. This codes for CASSQVQPSGETQYF.

The chain uses TRBV28 and TRBJ1-1; 8 nucleotides match TRBD1. J was trimmed by 3 bases and V by 4 bases; bases with no gene match: 10. This CDR3 is built from 16 residues. The germline V gene has CDR1 MDHEN and CDR2 SYDVKM. CDR3 sequence: CASSSGGFEGDTEAFF. The CDR3 nucleotides read TGTGCCAGCAGTTCAGGGGGCTTTGAGGGCGACACTGAAGCTTTCTTT.